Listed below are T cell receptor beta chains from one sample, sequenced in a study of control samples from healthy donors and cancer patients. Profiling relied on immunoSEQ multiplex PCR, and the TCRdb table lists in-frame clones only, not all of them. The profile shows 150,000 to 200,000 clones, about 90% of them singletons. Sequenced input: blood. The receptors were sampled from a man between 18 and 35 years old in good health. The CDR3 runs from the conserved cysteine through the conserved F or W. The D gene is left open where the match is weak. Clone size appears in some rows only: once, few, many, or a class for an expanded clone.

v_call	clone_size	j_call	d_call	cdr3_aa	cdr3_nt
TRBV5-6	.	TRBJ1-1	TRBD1	CASTLRGHRGLKTEAFF	TGTGCCAGCACCCTACGAGGTCACAGGGGGTTGAAAACTGAAGCTTTCTTT
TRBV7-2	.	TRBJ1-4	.	CASSLAFGEKLFF	TGTGCCAGCAGCTTAGCGTTCGGAGAAAAACTGTTTTTT
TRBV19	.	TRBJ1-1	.	CASSWGPNTEAFF	TGTGCCAGTAGTTGGGGACCGAACACTGAAGCTTTCTTT
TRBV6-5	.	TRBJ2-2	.	CASTPYGVNTGELFF	TGTGCCAGCACCCCATACGGGGTCAACACCGGGGAGCTGTTTTTT
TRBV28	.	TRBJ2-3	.	CASSLRGDTQYF	TGTGCCAGCAGCCTAAGGGGAGATACGCAGTATTTT
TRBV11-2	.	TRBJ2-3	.	CASSLRGPVTDTQYF	TGTGCCAGCAGCTTAAGGGGACCCGTAACAGATACGCAGTATTTT
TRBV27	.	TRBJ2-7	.	CATLGPRKDSWFSSYEQYF	TGTGCCACCTTAGGCCCCAGGAAGGACAGTTGGTTTAGCTCCTACGAGCAGTACTTC
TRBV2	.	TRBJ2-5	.	CASSEVVGITETQYF	TGTGCCAGCAGTGAAGTTGTTGGGATAACAGAGACCCAGTACTTC
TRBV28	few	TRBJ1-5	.	CASSLTYREGDQPQHF	TGTGCCAGCAGTTTAACTTACAGGGAGGGAGATCAGCCCCAGCATTTT
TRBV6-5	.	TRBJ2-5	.	CASSNQPGQETQYF	TGTGCCAGCAGTAACCAACCAGGGCAAGAGACCCAGTACTTC
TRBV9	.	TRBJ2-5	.	CASSAKGWTQETQYF	TGTGCCAGCAGCGCTAAAGGGTGGACTCAAGAGACCCAGTACTTC
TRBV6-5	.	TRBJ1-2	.	CASRQGVNYGYTF	TGTGCCAGCAGACAAGGAGTTAACTATGGCTACACCTTC
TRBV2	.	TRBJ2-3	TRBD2	CASSEELAGLDTQYF	TGTGCCAGCAGTGAAGAACTAGCGGGGTTAGATACGCAGTATTTT
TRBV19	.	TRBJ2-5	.	CASSGNLEPETQYF	TGTGCCAGTAGTGGAAACCTGGAACCGGAGACCCAGTACTTC
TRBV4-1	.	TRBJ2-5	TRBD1	CASSQEQGAHETQYF	TGCGCCAGCAGCCAAGAGCAGGGGGCCCACGAGACCCAGTACTTC
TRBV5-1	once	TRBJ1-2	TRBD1	CASSLQGARYWAGYTF	TGCGCCAGCAGCTTACAGGGGGCGCGCTATTGGGCGGGCTACACCTTC
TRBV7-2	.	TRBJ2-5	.	CASSLSGQLYQETQYF	TGTGCCAGCAGCTTAAGTGGACAGTTGTACCAAGAGACCCAGTACTTC
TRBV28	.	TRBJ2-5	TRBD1	CASSLQGQGGETQYF	TGTGCCAGCAGTTTACAGGGACAGGGTGGGGAGACCCAGTACTTC
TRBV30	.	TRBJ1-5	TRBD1	CAWSWGQGVQPQHF	TGTGCCTGGAGTTGGGGACAGGGTGTACAGCCCCAGCATTTT
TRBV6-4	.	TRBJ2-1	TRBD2	CASSDDAGAYNEQFF	TGTGCCAGCAGTGACGATGCGGGGGCCTACAATGAGCAGTTCTTC
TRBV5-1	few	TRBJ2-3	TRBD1	CASSAKGQGELVDTQYF	TGCGCCAGCAGCGCCAAGGGACAGGGAGAATTGGTTGATACGCAGTATTTT
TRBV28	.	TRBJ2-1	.	CASSLEANEQFF	TGTGCCAGCAGTTTAGAGGCCAATGAGCAGTTCTTC
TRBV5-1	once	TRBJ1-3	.	CASSQQVEGLGGNTIYF	TGCGCCAGCAGCCAACAAGTTGAGGGGCTGGGCGGAAACACCATATATTTT
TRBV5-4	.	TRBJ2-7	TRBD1	CASSSSRDRGNYEQYF	TGTGCCAGCAGCTCAAGCCGGGACAGAGGGAATTACGAGCAGTACTTC
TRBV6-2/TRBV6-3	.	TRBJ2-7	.	CASSYSSGSYEQYF	TGTGCCAGCAGTTACTCTAGCGGCTCCTACGAGCAGTACTTC
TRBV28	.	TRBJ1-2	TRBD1	CASSLAPGQGSGYTF	TGTGCCAGCAGTCTAGCCCCGGGACAGGGGTCCGGCTACACCTTC
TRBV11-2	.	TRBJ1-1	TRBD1	CASSLGQGGTEAFF	TGTGCCAGCAGCTTAGGACAGGGGGGCACTGAAGCTTTCTTT
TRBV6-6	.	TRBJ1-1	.	CASSYSTYTEAFF	TGTGCCAGCAGTTACTCGACTTACACTGAAGCTTTCTTT
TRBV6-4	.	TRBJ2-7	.	CASSEGDHEQYF	TGTGCCAGCAGTGAGGGGGACCACGAGCAGTACTTC
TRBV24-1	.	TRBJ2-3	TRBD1	CATSVGQGADTQYF	TGTGCCACCAGTGTGGGACAGGGGGCAGATACGCAGTATTTT
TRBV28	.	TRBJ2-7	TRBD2	CASSLPIAGGQEQYF	TGTGCCAGCAGTTTACCGATAGCGGGGGGGCAAGAGCAGTACTTC
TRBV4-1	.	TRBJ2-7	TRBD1	CASSRDRAYEQYF	TGCGCCAGCAGCCGCGACAGGGCCTACGAGCAGTACTTC
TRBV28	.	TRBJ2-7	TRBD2	CASSLGGGAGYEQYF	TGTGCCAGCAGTTTAGGCGGGGGGGCAGGGTACGAGCAGTACTTC
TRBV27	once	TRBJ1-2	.	CASRGQSGYTF	TGTGCCAGCAGAGGACAGAGTGGCTACACCTTC
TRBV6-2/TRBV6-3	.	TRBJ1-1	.	CASSYSWRQMNTEAFF	TGTGCCAGCAGTTACTCTTGGCGTCAGATGAACACTGAAGCTTTCTTT
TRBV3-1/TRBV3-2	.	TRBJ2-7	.	CASSRGGTYEQYF	TGTGCCAGCAGCCGCGGAGGGACATACGAGCAGTACTTC
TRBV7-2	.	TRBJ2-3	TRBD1	CASTKRGDRGTDTQYF	TGTGCCAGCACCAAAAGGGGGGACAGGGGGACAGATACGCAGTATTTT
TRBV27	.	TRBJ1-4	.	CASSLVGRGPINEKLFF	TGTGCCAGCAGTTTGGTAGGAAGGGGACCGATTAATGAAAAACTGTTTTTT
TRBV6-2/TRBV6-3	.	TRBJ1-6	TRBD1	CASSPDRVVSPLHF	TGTGCCAGCAGTCCGGACAGGGTAGTCTCACCCCTCCACTTT
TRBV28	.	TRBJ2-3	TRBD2	CASSQAGGRADTQYF	TGTGCCAGCAGTCAAGCGGGGGGGCGGGCAGATACGCAGTATTTT
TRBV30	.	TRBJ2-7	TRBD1	CAWNRGYEQYF	TGTGCCTGGAACAGGGGGTACGAGCAGTACTTC
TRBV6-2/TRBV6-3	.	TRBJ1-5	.	CASSYDGGRGSNQPQHF	TGTGCCAGCAGTTACGACGGGGGGCGCGGTAGCAATCAGCCCCAGCATTTT
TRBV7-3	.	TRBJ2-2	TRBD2	CASSLPGGADTGELFF	TGTGCCAGCAGCTTACCCGGGGGGGCGGACACCGGGGAGCTGTTTTTT
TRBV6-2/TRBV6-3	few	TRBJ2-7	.	CASSYKGFSTYEQYF	TGTGCCAGCAGTTACAAAGGGTTTAGCACCTACGAGCAGTACTTC
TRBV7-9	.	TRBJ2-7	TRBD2	CASTPSGTTFEQYF	TGTGCCAGCACCCCGAGCGGGACCACATTCGAGCAGTACTTC
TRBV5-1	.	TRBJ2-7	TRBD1	CASSQSRDSTTEQYF	TGCGCCAGCAGCCAGAGCCGGGACAGCACGACCGAGCAGTACTTC
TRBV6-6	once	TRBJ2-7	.	CASSYSGLLQYF	TGTGCCAGCAGTTACTCCGGACTACTGCAGTACTTC
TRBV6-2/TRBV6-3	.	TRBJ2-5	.	CASSYGLARGTQYF	TGTGCCAGCAGTTATGGGCTAGCGCGGGGGACCCAGTACTTC
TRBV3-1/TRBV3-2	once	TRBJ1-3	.	CASSRGGTDGNTIYF	TGTGCCAGCAGCCGTGGGGGTACGGATGGAAACACCATATATTTT
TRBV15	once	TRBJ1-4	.	CATSRESRATNEKLFF	TGTGCCACCAGCAGAGAAAGCAGGGCAACTAATGAAAAACTGTTTTTT
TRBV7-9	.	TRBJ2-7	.	CASSPRTPEDEQYF	TGTGCCAGCAGCCCTCGGACCCCTGAGGACGAGCAGTACTTC
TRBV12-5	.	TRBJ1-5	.	CASGLDPMTGTADGPQHF	TGTGCTAGTGGTTTGGACCCTATGACCGGGACGGCTGACGGGCCCCAGCATTTT
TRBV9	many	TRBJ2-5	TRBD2	CASSEGLAETQYF	TGTGCCAGCAGCGAGGGACTAGCAGAGACCCAGTACTTC
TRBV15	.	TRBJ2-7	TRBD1	CATPEDREAYEQYF	TGTGCCACCCCGGAGGACAGGGAAGCTTACGAGCAGTACTTC
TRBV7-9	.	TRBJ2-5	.	CASSLWRASQETQYF	TGTGCCAGCAGCCTCTGGAGGGCTAGCCAAGAGACCCAGTACTTC
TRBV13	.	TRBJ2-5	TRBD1	CASSLRRTGGAETQYF	TGTGCCAGCAGTCTCCGAAGGACAGGGGGCGCCGAGACCCAGTACTTC